This note documents a single TCR delta chain sequence. The protein recorded in TCRdb matches a much larger clone and deviates from this DNA's translation at residue 11, suggesting a read error; the protein here is obtained by translating the DNA. TCRdb re-processed the multiplex PCR reads using CATT. The sample comprises 75,000 to 95,000 delta-chain clones, roughly 0.9% of which are singletons, and more than 9% rests with the top ten. These data originate in a study of γδ T cells in repeated Plasmodium falciparum infection. At the level of the study: Sampling occurred at baseline, pre-infection for selected infections, and 21 days post-infection. Malian samples came from no-transmission periods or across acute febrile malaria episodes.

The source is a pool of human donors (malaria-infected and uninfected, not separated). The sample taken for sequencing was gamma-delta T cells from blood.

The CDR3, as DNA: TGTGCAGCAAGCGCTCCTCTTAGCAGATGGTCCGATAAACTCATCTTT. Translated: CAASAPLSRWSDKLIF. The chain is built from TRAV29/DV5 and TRDJ1; D remains unclear. Germline V CDR1 and CDR2: NSMFDY, ISSIKDK. Trimming took off 0 bases at V and 3 bases at J, with 18 bases between the two ends. The CDR3 loop spans 16 amino acids.